Described below is a single T cell receptor (beta chain) sequence and its context. The V segment lost 5 bases and the J segment 3 bases; nucleotides outside the gene matches: 9. The CDR3 is 15 amino acids. Germline CDR1 reads SGHTA; CDR2 reads FQGTGA. The record originates from a study of shared T cell receptors in the human thymus. Assay: immunoSEQ multiplex PCR; the TCRdb copy retains only in-frame clones and omits some. The data contain about 540,000 clones, 75% to 80% of them singletons. These records were also assigned to another study, of human thymus T cells. That work adds: Surgeons resected thymus tissue during corrective heart surgery. Usage of V and J genes appeared biased in thymic and blood repertoires.

Sequencing used thymocytes. The V and J genes are TRBV7-3 and TRBJ2-5, with 7 bases identical to TRBD2. The sequence came from a boy younger than two with a congenital heart defect. CDR3 bases: TGTGCCAGCAGCCCCACCCCGGGACTAAAAGAGACCCAGTACTTC. It yields the protein CASSPTPGLKETQYF.